The sequence of this TCR beta chain was determined in a study of T cells in women clearing cervical HPV infection. Repertoires were generated with immunoSEQ multiplex PCR, while TCRdb's copy carries only in-frame clones and drops some. The sample holds 25,000 to 35,000 clones. Turning to this clone: Sequence at one end of the junction differs from germline and may be a read error. The read terminates 3 residues ahead of where the CDR3 ends, so the germline J gene completes it.

Germline lookup yields CDR1 LGHNA and CDR2 YNFKEQ. The CDR3 runs to 14 residues. Material: blood buffy coat. The sequence was collected from a woman between 18 and 75 years old with a cervical HPV16 infection that either progressed to CIN3+ or cleared (not recorded which). The chain uses TRBV4-2 and TRBJ1-2; D call uncertain. CDR3 sequence reads: CASSQDIQPGGYTF. The CDR3 bases that were read are TGCGCCAGCAGCCAAGATATCCAGCCGGGTGGC.